What follows is one TCR beta chain and its context. The table came from immunoSEQ multiplex PCR; TCRdb's copy has only in-frame clones and leaves some out. Altogether about 430,000 clones are present, 85% to 90% being singletons, with the ten largest covering about 0.91%. These data are taken from a study of blood T cell repertoires in COVID-19. Study background: The cDNA or gDNA used as material had been derived from T cells, B-cell-depleted T cells, or PBMCs.

In germline, CDR1 is MNHEY, CDR2 SVGAGI. CDR3 length: 14 residues. The V end lost 7 bases, the J end lost 4 bases, and 16 bases lay between the germline ends. Sequencing was done on a sample of peripheral blood. The chain uses TRBV6-5 and TRBJ1-1; weak D call: TRBD1 (5 bases). The TCR was taken from a man aged 18 to 29 with COVID-19, enrolled during active disease. CDR3: CASIRGEGFTEAFF. CDR3 nucleotides: TGTGCCAGCATCCGGGGGGAGGGATTCACTGAAGCTTTCTTT.